This T cell receptor (beta chain) was profiled in a study of blood T cell repertoires in COVID-19. Whole-study context: Both acute and convalescent COVID-19 samples were obtained from the United States, Italy and Spain. PBMCs, B-cell-depleted T cells, or T cells were the source of the cDNA or gDNA that made up the material.

TCRdb keeps only in-frame clones here, not all; method: immunoSEQ multiplex PCR. The table has 140,000 to 150,000 clones, about 85% seen once. CDR1 LNHDA and CDR2 SQIVND come from the germline V gene (reference sequence). This CDR3 spans 13 amino acids. V was pared by 8 bases and J by 8 bases, with 15 bases between. The clonotype was recovered from a middle-aged woman who had recovered from COVID-19. Sequenced sample: PBMCs or T cells enriched from blood (not recorded which). This chain joins TRBV19 and TRBJ1-4, with D perhaps matching TRBD1 (5 bases). This chain's CDR3 is CASRTIPGEKLFF. The CDR3 nucleotides are TGTGCCAGTCGGACAATCCCGGGCGAAAAACTGTTTTTT.